The text below deals with one TCR beta chain. The antigen remains undetermined. CDR1 GTSNPN and CDR2 SVGIG come from the germline V gene (reference sequence). The length of the CDR3 is 13 residues. V lost 3 bases, J lost 4 bases, and 2 bases stayed unmatched. This entry is derived from a study of long-term antiretroviral therapy in people with HIV. Study at large: The earliest samples came from an era when ART typically awaited falling CD4 counts. Study observations and caveats: Blood obtained between about 2004 and 2018 may reflect older ART regimens. Repertoires in HIV (unlike those of controls) had narrower CDR3 length ranges.

immunoSEQ v3.0 was run at survey level. TCRdb keeps only in-frame clones here, not all; method: immunoSEQ multiplex PCR. In the table there are tens of thousands of clones, over 90% of which are singletons. This material consisted of unsorted PBMCs, taken roughly 6.3 years after starting antiretroviral therapy. The clonotype was recovered from a woman aged 40 to 55 with HIV. The rearrangement links TRBV30 to TRBJ1-2; 10 nucleotides agree with TRBD1. The CDR3 sequence: CAWRDRGRYGYTF. DNA for the CDR3: TGTGCCTGGAGAGACAGGGGGCGCTATGGCTACACCTTC.